The clone carrying this TCR beta chain was detected a few times. This sample stems from a study of blood T cell repertoires in COVID-19. Whole-study context: The United States, Italy and Spain supplied acute and convalescent COVID-19 samples. T cells, B-cell-depleted T cells, or PBMCs provided the cDNA or gDNA that served as material.

Germline V gene sequence: CDR1 SEHNR, CDR2 FQNEAQ (reference sequence). This CDR3 contains 11 residues. Trimming cost V 4 bases and J 11 bases, with 11 bases left between them. Original analysis: Amplification with reference gene primers provided the estimates of nucleated cell counts. Method: immunoSEQ multiplex PCR; TCRdb's copy keeps in-frame clones and lacks some. V and J calls and clone size are given by that table; D and trimming were obtained from the DNA. Among roughly 78,000 clones listed, approximately 82% were seen once. The receptor was isolated from an elderly woman with acute or convalescent COVID-19. The chain carries TRBV7-9 and TRBJ1-1, with a possible D match to TRBD1 (5 bases). Sequencing was performed on peripheral blood. The CDR3 protein is CASSSDSWAFF. As DNA, the CDR3 is TGTGCCAGCAGCTCTGACAGCTGGGCTTTCTTT.